This TCR beta chain is drawn from a study of response to subunit inactivated influenza vaccine. General study findings and limits: Authors proposed each seasonal influenza vaccination draws in few new T cells.

This clonotype was seen a handful of times. Its antigen is unknown. TCRdb analysed the RT-PCR reads with MiXCR anew, one entry per CDR3 protein. This sample has approximately 700,000 distinct CDR3 sequences, with about a sixth found just once. From germline, CDR1 is SQVTM and CDR2 ANQGSEA. There are 17 residues in the CDR3. Trimming left V 7 bases short and J 2 bases short, with 27 bases between. The J gene is TRBJ2-7, the V gene TRBV29-1; D may be TRBD1 (6 bases). This specimen consisted of PBMCs from blood, obtained 11 to 12 days after vaccination. The TCR was taken from a man in his fifties or sixties who received an inactivated influenza vaccine. This CDR3 reads CSALGQPKKWKTYEQYF. CDR3 coding DNA: TGCAGCGCATTAGGACAGCCTAAAAAGTGGAAGACCTACGAGCAGTACTTC.